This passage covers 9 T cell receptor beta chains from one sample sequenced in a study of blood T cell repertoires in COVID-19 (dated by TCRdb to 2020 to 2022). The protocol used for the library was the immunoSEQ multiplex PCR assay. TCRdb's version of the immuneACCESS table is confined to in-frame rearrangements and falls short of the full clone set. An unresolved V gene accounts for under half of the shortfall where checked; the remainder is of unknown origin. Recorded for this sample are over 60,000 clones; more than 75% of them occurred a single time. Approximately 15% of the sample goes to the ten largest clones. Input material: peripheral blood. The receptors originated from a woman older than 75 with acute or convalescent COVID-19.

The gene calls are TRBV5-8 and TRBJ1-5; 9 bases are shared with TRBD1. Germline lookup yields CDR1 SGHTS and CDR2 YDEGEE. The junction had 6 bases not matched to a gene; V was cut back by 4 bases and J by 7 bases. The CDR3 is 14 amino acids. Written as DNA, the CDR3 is TGTGCCAGCAGCGCCTGGGGACAGGGCCAGCCCCAGCATTTT. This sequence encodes CASSAWGQGQPQHF.

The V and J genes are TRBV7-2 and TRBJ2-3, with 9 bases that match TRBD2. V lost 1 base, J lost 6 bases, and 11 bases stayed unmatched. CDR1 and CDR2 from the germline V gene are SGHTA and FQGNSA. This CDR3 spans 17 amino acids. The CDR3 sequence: CASSLGPSGRPADTQYF. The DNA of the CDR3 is TGTGCCAGCAGCTTAGGGCCAAGCGGGAGGCCGGCGGATACGCAGTATTTT.

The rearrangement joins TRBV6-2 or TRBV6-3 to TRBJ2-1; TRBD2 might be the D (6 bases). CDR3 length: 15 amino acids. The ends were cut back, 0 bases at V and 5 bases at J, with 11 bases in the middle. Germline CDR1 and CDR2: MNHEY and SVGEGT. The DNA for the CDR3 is TGTGCCAGCAGTTACTCGATCCGCGGGAACAATGAGCAGTTCTTC. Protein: CASSYSIRGNNEQFF.

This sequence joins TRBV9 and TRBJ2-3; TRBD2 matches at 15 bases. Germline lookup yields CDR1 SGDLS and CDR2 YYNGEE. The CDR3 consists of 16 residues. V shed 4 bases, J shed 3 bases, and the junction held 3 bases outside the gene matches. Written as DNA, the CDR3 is TGTGCCAGCAGCATGGGACTAGCGGGAGGAACAGATACGCAGTATTTT. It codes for CASSMGLAGGTDTQYF.

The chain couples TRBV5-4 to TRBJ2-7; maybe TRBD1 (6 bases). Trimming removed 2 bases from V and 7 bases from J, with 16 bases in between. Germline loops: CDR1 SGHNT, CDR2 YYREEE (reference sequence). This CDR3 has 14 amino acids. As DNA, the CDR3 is TGTGCCAGCAGCTTATGGTCCGGGACACAAGAGCAGTACTTC. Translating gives CASSLWSGTQEQYF.

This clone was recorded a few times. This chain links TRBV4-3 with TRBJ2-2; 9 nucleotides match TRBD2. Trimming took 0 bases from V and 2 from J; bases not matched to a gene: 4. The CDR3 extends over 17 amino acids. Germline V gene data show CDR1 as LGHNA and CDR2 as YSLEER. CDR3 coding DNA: TGCGCCAGCAGCCAAGATAGGCTAGCGGGAAACACCGGGGAGCTGTTTTTT. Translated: CASSQDRLAGNTGELFF.

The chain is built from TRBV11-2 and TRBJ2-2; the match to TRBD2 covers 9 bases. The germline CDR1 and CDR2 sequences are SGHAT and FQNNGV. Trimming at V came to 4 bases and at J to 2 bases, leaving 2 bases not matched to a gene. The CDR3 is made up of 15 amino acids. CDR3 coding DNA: TGTGCCAGCAGCTCGGGACTAGCAAACACCGGGGAGCTGTTTTTT. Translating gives CASSSGLANTGELFF.

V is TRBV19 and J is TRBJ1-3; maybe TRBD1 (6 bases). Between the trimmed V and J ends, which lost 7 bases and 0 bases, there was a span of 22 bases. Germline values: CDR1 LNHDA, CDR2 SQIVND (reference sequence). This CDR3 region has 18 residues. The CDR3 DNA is TGTGCCAGTAACCCGGGGGGCGTTCGCCGACTCTCTGGAAACACCATATATTTT. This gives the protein CASNPGGVRRLSGNTIYF.

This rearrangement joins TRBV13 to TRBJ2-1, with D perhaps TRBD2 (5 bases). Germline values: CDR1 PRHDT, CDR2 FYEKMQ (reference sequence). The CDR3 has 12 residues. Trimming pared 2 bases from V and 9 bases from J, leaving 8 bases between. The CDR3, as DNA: TGTGCCAGCAGCTTACGGGGTACTGAGCAGTTCTTC. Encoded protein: CASSLRGTEQFF.